Shown below are 5 T cell receptor beta chains from a single sample sequenced in a study of CD8+CD57+ T cells in acquired aplastic anemia. Investigators profiled TCR beta VDJ and CDR3 from genomic DNA template. One entry per CDR3 protein, called by TCRdb with MiXCR from the reads. The sample holds 200,000 to 250,000 distinct CDR3 sequences, around 32% seen once. Sequencing was performed on sorted CD4+, CD8+, or CD8+CD57+ T cells (not recorded which) from PBMCs. The receptors here all came from a human donor in good health, serving as a control.

This clonotype was detected ten times or more. This rearrangement joins TRBV7-9 to TRBJ2-1, with TRBD2 identical over 7 bases. Germline V gene sequence: CDR1 SEHNR, CDR2 FQNEAQ (reference sequence). V trimming: 2 bases; J trimming: 13 bases; junction bases outside the gene matches: 5. CDR3 length equals 12 residues. The CDR3 protein is CASSLSGGVQFF. For the CDR3, the DNA is TGTGCCAGCAGCTTAAGTGGGGGGGTCCAGTTCTTC.

This clonotype was observed at least ten times. This chain uses TRBV19 with TRBJ1-6, with D tentatively TRBD1 (5 bases). CDR1 is LNHDA, CDR2 SQIVND, per germline (reference sequence). The ends were cut back, 0 bases at V and 6 bases at J, with 15 bases in the middle. The CDR3 sequence is 17 residues long. CDR3 sequence: CASSIDPGRIGNSPLHF. The CDR3 DNA reads TGTGCCAGTAGTATAGACCCAGGGAGGATCGGTAATTCACCCCTCCACTTT. The entire variable domain, with the rest obtained from reference TRBV19 and TRBJ1-6, is as follows: DGGITQSPKYLFRKEGQNVTLSCEQNLNHDAMYWYRQDPGQGLRLIYYSQIVNDFQKGDIAEGYSVSREKKESFPLTVTSAQKNPTAFYLCASSIDPGRIGNSPLHFGNGTRLTVT.

This clonotype was observed a single time. V usage is TRBV9 and J usage is TRBJ2-3; 8 bases fit TRBD2. CDR3 length: 16 amino acids. The junction had 9 bases not matched to a gene; V was cut back by 4 bases and J by 2 bases. Germline-derived CDR1 and CDR2 are SGDLS and YYNGEE. This CDR3 reads CASSIGTSGYTDTQYF. The CDR3 DNA is TGTGCCAGCAGCATCGGGACTAGTGGGTACACAGATACGCAGTATTTT.

This clonotype was picked up a small number of times. An end of the junction does not agree with germline; a read error may underlie this. The chain is built from TRBV6-1 and TRBJ1-2; TRBD1 aligns across 8 bases. The CDR3 contains 14 residues. Germline loops: CDR1 MNHNS, CDR2 SASEGT. The CDR3 DNA reads TGTACCAGCAGGAGGACAGGGAACCACTATGGCTACACCTTC. It is translated as CTSRRTGNHYGYTF.

This clonotype was seen many times. The J gene is TRBJ2-5, the V gene TRBV24-1; TRBD1 matches at 11 bases. Germline V lookup: CDR1 KGHDR, CDR2 SFDVKD. This CDR3 comprises 15 residues. V dropped 5 bases and J dropped 5; count of bases not matched to a gene: 6. CDR3 nucleotide sequence: TGTGCCACCAGTGCCCCGGGACAGGGGGATGAGACCCAGTACTTC. Translated: CATSAPGQGDETQYF.